Presented here are 27 T cell receptor beta chains from one specimen sequenced in a study of blood T cell repertoires in COVID-19. Here immunoSEQ multiplex PCR was the method, and the copy in TCRdb shows in-frame clones only, minus some. Altogether a few hundred thousand clones are present, around 82% being singletons, with the ten largest covering 15% to 18%. Input material: peripheral blood. Source of these receptors: a person aged 70 to 80 with COVID-19, enrolled during active disease.

The CDR3 protein is CASSGLTGTGYGYTF. CDR3 in DNA: TGTGCCAGCAGCGGTCTCACCGGGACAGGGTATGGCTACACCTTC. The chain couples TRBV11-2 to TRBJ1-2, with 9 positions matching TRBD1. CDR3 length equals 15 residues. Unmatched junction bases numbered 9, after V lost 5 bases and J lost 5 bases. Germline V CDR1 and CDR2: SGHAT, FQNNGV.

The chain couples TRBV27 to TRBJ2-3; 12 bases map to TRBD2. The germline CDR1 and CDR2 sequences are MNHEY and SMNVEV (reference sequence). This CDR3 is 17 amino acids long. The V segment lost 3 bases and the J segment 4 bases; nucleotides outside the gene matches: 8. CDR3 coding DNA: TGTGCCAGCAGTTTTTTTTTGACTAGCGGGAGCCCAGATACGCAGTATTTT. Its translation is CASSFFLTSGSPDTQYF.

The chain is built from TRBV11-2 and TRBJ1-6, with a weak D call TRBD1 (6 bases). The CDR3 consists of 14 residues. Trimming removed 3 bases at V and 6 bases at J, with 9 bases between. Germline values: CDR1 SGHAT, CDR2 FQNNGV. CDR3 nucleotide sequence: TGTGCCAGCAGCTTCCTGGACAGTAATTCACCCCTCCACTTT. It translates to CASSFLDSNSPLHF.

The genes are TRBV4-3 and TRBJ1-6; D remains ambiguous. V was clipped by 2 bases and J by 10 bases, with 21 bases between them. This CDR3 is built from 17 residues. Germline assignment: CDR1 LGHNA and CDR2 YSLEER. The CDR3 DNA reads as TGCGCCAGCAGCCAATCCTCCCTTGCGGGGTTTGAGTCACCCCTCCACTTT. Protein: CASSQSSLAGFESPLHF.

This clone came up once. The chain recombines TRBV7-9 with TRBJ2-3; 9 nucleotides align to TRBD2. The germline CDR1 and CDR2 sequences are SEHNR and FQNEAQ (reference sequence). With V trimmed by 1 base and J by 4 bases, 3 bases remained unmatched. This CDR3 has 15 residues. The CDR3 region has the DNA TGTGCCAGCAGCTTAGGAGCGGGGGGTTCAGATACGCAGTATTTT. Amino acid sequence: CASSLGAGGSDTQYF.

V gene TRBV4-3 combines with J gene TRBJ2-1; 7 bases are a match to TRBD2. CDR1 LGHNA and CDR2 YSLEER come from the germline V gene. J was trimmed by 3 bases and V by 4 bases; bases with no gene match: 3. The CDR3 has 14 residues. The chain's CDR3 is CASSPGTIYNEQFF. CDR3 bases: TGCGCCAGCAGCCCCGGGACTATCTACAATGAGCAGTTCTTC.

The chain carries TRBV18 and TRBJ2-3; maybe TRBD2 (6 bases). V gave up 10 bases and J gave up 0 bases, with 17 bases separating them. Germline CDR1 and CDR2: KGHSH and LQKENI. CDR3 length: 15 amino acids. CDR3: CATKNLGGSTDTQYF. Written as DNA, the CDR3 is TGTGCCACCAAAAATCTGGGGGGTAGCACAGATACGCAGTATTTT.

This sequence joins TRBV3-1 (or the pseudogene TRBV3-2) and TRBJ1-1; D perhaps matches TRBD1 (6 bases). This CDR3 is 14 amino acids long. V was cut by 8 bases and J by 0 bases, with 13 bases left in between. The V gene's germline CDR1 is LGHDT and CDR2 YNNKEL (reference sequence). The CDR3: CASSGRGLNTEAFF. CDR3 nucleotides: TGTGCCAGCTCCGGGAGGGGGTTGAACACTGAAGCTTTCTTT.

The DNA for the CDR3 is TGTGCCAGCAGTGAAAGTGTCCAGGCACCCCATGAGCAGTTCTTC. Its protein is CASSESVQAPHEQFF. This chain connects TRBV6-1 to TRBJ2-1; unclear D gene. The V end lost 2 bases, the J end lost 8 bases, and 16 bases lay between the germline ends. Germline V gene data show CDR1 as MNHNS and CDR2 as SASEGT. The CDR3 length is 15 residues.

V gene TRBV7-9 combines with J gene TRBJ1-4; possibly TRBD1 for D (5 bases). Germline CDR1 is SEHNR and CDR2 is FQNEAQ (reference sequence). This CDR3 comprises 15 residues. The V end lost 6 bases, the J end lost 8 bases, and 19 bases lay between the germline ends. The CDR3 spells CASSLIGTHEEKLFF. CDR3 in DNA: TGTGCCAGCAGTTTAATCGGGACTCACGAAGAAAAACTGTTTTTT.

CDR3 loop: CASTPRLAGNEQYF. The CDR3, as DNA: TGTGCCAGCACCCCCCGACTAGCGGGAAACGAGCAGTACTTC. The chain combines TRBV6-6 with TRBJ2-7; 11 bases match TRBD2. The V gene's germline CDR1 is MNHNY and CDR2 SVGAGI (reference sequence). The J segment lost 5 bases and the V segment lost 7 bases, leaving 7 bases of the junction unmatched. The CDR3 has 14 residues.

The chain has TRBV9 and TRBJ2-5; 11 bases fit TRBD1. Per germline, CDR1 SGDLS and CDR2 YYNGEE. CDR3 length: 16 amino acids. The J segment lost 4 bases and the V segment lost 0 bases, leaving 5 bases of the junction unmatched. The DNA for the CDR3 is TGTGCCAGCAGCGTAGCTGGGACAGGGGGAATAGAGACCCAGTACTTC. Its translation: CASSVAGTGGIETQYF.

This clone was seen more than once but under ten times. This chain connects TRBV5-1 to TRBJ1-6, with 12 bases aligning to TRBD1. Losses at the gene ends were 3 bases for V and 9 bases for J; bases not matched to a gene: 7. CDR1 SGHRS and CDR2 YFSETQ come from the germline V gene. The CDR3 sequence is 16 residues long. CDR3 in DNA: TGCGCCAGCAGCTCCCAGGGACAGGGGGCGCGTTCACCCCTCCACTTT. It yields the protein CASSSQGQGARSPLHF.

The chain recombines TRBV9 with TRBJ2-1; TRBD1 aligns across 7 bases. CDR3 length: 15 amino acids. CDR1 SGDLS and CDR2 YYNGEE come from the germline V gene. V lost 0 bases and J lost 1; bases outside the gene matches: 1. CDR3 bases: TGTGCCAGCAGCGTAGGGGGACAGTCCTACAATGAGCAGTTCTTC. Translation: CASSVGGQSYNEQFF.

V gene TRBV6-2 or TRBV6-3 combines with J gene TRBJ1-2, with D perhaps TRBD1 (6 bases). The CDR3 is made up of 14 amino acids. Germline loops: CDR1 MNHEY, CDR2 SVGEGT. V lost 1 base to trimming and J lost 4 bases, with 10 bases between them. The CDR3 is CASSYFQGFYGYTF. The CDR3 DNA sequence: TGTGCCAGCAGTTACTTTCAGGGGTTCTATGGCTACACCTTC.

This clone was seen only once. The chain combines TRBV28 with TRBJ2-5; D is unclear. The CDR3 loop spans 13 amino acids. Germline lookup yields CDR1 MDHEN and CDR2 SYDVKM. The V gene lost 6 bases and the J gene lost 5 bases, with 13 bases spanning the gap. For the CDR3, the DNA is TGTGCCAGCAGCACGCAAATACAGGAGACCCAGTACTTC. The encoded protein is CASSTQIQETQYF.

V usage is TRBV20-1 and J usage is TRBJ2-7, with a tentative D call TRBD1 (6 bases). Germline V gene sequence: CDR1 DFQATT, CDR2 SNEGSKA (reference sequence). Trimming left V 3 bases short and J 0 bases short, with 15 bases between. The CDR3 totals 15 residues. CDR3 nucleotides: TGCAGTGCTAGTCCCGGGACACCGAGCTCCTACGAGCAGTACTTC. Translated: CSASPGTPSSYEQYF.

The chain links TRBV7-3 to TRBJ2-7; possibly TRBD1 for D (6 bases). CDR1 and CDR2 (germline): SGHTA, FQGTGA. Trimming removed 2 bases from V and 2 bases from J, with 13 bases in between. CDR3 length: 15 residues. CDR3 bases: TGTGCCAGCAGCTTATATGGCAGGGGAACCTACGAGCAGTACTTC. Translation: CASSLYGRGTYEQYF.

The rearrangement joins TRBV28 to TRBJ2-5; D possibly corresponds to TRBD1 (6 bases). V lost 10 bases to trimming and J lost 2 bases, with 14 bases between them. Germline lookup yields CDR1 MDHEN and CDR2 SYDVKM. The CDR3 has 13 residues. CDR3 DNA sequence: TGTGCCATCCCGCCGGGACAACAAGAGACCCAGTACTTC. Protein sequence: CAIPPGQQETQYF.

Only a few counts were recorded for this clone. CDR3 nucleotides: TGTGCCAGCAGCCAAGTCTTATACAATGAGCAGTTCTTC. This gives the protein CASSQVLYNEQFF. The rearrangement joins TRBV14 to TRBJ2-1; D gene uncertain. The CDR3 consists of 13 residues. The germline V gene encodes CDR1 SGHDN and CDR2 FVKESK. V lost 1 base and J lost 4, with 5 bases in between.

This clone came up once. J is TRBJ2-1 and V is TRBV29-1, with a weak D call TRBD2 (6 bases). CDR3 length: 11 amino acids. Germline V lookup: CDR1 SQVTM, CDR2 ANQGSEA. V dropped 7 bases and J dropped 8 bases, with 12 bases sitting between them. The CDR3 nucleotides are TGCAGCGGCGGGACTTCCGATGAGCAGTTCTTC. Its translation: CSGGTSDEQFF.

The V and J genes are TRBV7-3 and TRBJ2-1; 8 bases fit TRBD2. CDR3 length equals 13 residues. Germline-derived CDR1 and CDR2 are SGHTA and FQGTGA. V was pared by 6 bases and J by 8 bases, with 6 bases of the junction left unmatched. The CDR3 nucleotides read TGTGCCAGCAGGCTAGCGGGTGGGGATGAGCAGTTCTTC. It codes for CASRLAGGDEQFF.

The chain is built from TRBV18 and TRBJ1-4; 8 nucleotides line up with TRBD1. Per germline, CDR1 KGHSH and CDR2 LQKENI. CDR3 length equals 16 residues. V trimming: 4 bases; J trimming: 3 bases; junction bases outside the gene matches: 7. Here the CDR3 DNA reads TGTGCCAGCTCACGCCGACAGGGGTGGGCTAATGAAAAACTGTTTTTT. As protein: CASSRRQGWANEKLFF.

There are a few counts of this clone. The gene calls are TRBV28 and TRBJ1-3; D is unresolved. Germline V gene sequence: CDR1 MDHEN, CDR2 SYDVKM. V lost 6 bases to trimming and J lost 7 bases, with 19 bases between them. The CDR3 is 15 residues long. The CDR3 DNA sequence: TGTGCCAGCAGCCCTGGACTCCCGATCCGGAACACCATATATTTT. It encodes CASSPGLPIRNTIYF.

V usage is TRBV9 and J usage is TRBJ2-7, with 8 bases that match TRBD2. The CDR3 spans 15 residues. J gave up 4 bases and V 1 base, and 7 bases lay outside the gene matches. From germline, CDR1 is SGDLS and CDR2 YYNGEE. The CDR3 DNA reads TGTGCCAGCAGCGTATATGCCAGCGGGAGTTACGAGCAGTACTTC. Residues: CASSVYASGSYEQYF. Using reference TRBV9 and TRBJ2-7 for the parts outside the CDR3, the full variable domain is DSGVTQTPKHLITATGQRVTLRCSPRSGDLSVYWYQQSLDQGLQFLIQYYNGEERAKGNILERFSAQQFPDLHSELNLSSLELGDSALYFCASSVYASGSYEQYFGPGTRLTVT.

The genes are TRBV7-9 and TRBJ2-3; D may be TRBD2 (6 bases). V was shortened by 2 bases and J by 2 bases, with 14 bases between the two germline ends. There are 16 residues in the CDR3. Germline loops: CDR1 SEHNR, CDR2 FQNEAQ (reference sequence). The CDR3: CASSLSGTANTDTQYF. The CDR3 bases are TGTGCCAGCAGCTTATCGGGGACTGCAAACACAGATACGCAGTATTTT.

The chain has TRBV28 and TRBJ1-4; D unresolved. The CDR3 covers 14 residues. In germline, CDR1 is MDHEN, CDR2 SYDVKM. Trimming left V 3 bases short and J 1 base short, with 6 bases between. The chain's CDR3 is CASSLSLTNEKLFF. The CDR3 nucleotides read TGTGCCAGCAGTTTGAGTTTAACTAATGAAAAACTGTTTTTT.